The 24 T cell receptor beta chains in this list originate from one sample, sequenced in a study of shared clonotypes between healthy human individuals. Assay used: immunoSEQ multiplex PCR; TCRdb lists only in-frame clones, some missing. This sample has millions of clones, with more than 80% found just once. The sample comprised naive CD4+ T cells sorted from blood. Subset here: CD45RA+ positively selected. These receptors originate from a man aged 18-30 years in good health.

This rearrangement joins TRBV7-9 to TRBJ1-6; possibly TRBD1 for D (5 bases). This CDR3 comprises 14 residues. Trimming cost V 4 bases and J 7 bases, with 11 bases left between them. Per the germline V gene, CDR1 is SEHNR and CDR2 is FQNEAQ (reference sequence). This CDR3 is CASSYGTANSPLHF. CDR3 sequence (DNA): TGTGCCAGCAGCTACGGGACGGCAAATTCACCCCTCCACTTT. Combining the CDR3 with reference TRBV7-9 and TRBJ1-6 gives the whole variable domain DTGVSQNPRHKITKRGQNVTFRCDPISEHNRLYWYRQTLGQGPEFLTYFQNEAQLEKSRLLSDRFSAERPKGSFSTLEIQRTEQGDSAMYLCASSYGTANSPLHFGNGTRLTVT.

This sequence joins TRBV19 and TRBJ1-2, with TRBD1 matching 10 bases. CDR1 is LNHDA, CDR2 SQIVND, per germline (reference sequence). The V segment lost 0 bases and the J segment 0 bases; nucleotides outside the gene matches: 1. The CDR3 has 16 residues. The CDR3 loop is CASSIEGTGANYGYTF. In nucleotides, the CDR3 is TGTGCCAGTAGTATAGAAGGGACAGGGGCTAACTATGGCTACACCTTC.

CDR3 loop: CASSLVEGFGVETQYF. For the CDR3, the DNA is TGCGCCAGCAGCTTGGTAGAGGGCTTTGGCGTGGAGACCCAGTACTTC. V and J are TRBV5-1 and TRBJ2-5, with D possibly TRBD2 on 5 matching bases. The V gene's germline CDR1 is SGHRS and CDR2 YFSETQ. The CDR3 covers 16 residues. Trimming shortened V by 0 bases and J by 5 bases, and 17 bases separated the two germline ends.

The DNA for the CDR3 is TGTGCCAGCAGTCCGGTGGGACATTATAATTCACCCCTCCACTTT. This encodes CASSPVGHYNSPLHF. The chain employs TRBV6-5 and TRBJ1-6, with a weak D call TRBD1 (6 bases). In germline, CDR1 is MNHEY, CDR2 SVGAGI. This CDR3 has 15 residues. Trimming stripped 5 bases from V and 4 bases from J, with 12 bases between.

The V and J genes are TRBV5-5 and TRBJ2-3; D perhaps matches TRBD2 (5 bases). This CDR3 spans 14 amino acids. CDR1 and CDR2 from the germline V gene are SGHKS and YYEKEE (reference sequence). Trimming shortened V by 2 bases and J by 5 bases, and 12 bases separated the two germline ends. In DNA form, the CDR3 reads TGTGCCAGCAGCTTCGAGGGAGTGAGAGATACGCAGTATTTT. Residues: CASSFEGVRDTQYF.

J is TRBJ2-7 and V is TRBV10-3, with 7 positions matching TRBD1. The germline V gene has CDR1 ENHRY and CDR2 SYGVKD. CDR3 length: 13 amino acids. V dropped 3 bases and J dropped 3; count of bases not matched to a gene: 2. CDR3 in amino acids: CAISERQGYEQYF. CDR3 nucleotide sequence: TGTGCCATCAGTGAACGACAGGGCTACGAGCAGTACTTC.

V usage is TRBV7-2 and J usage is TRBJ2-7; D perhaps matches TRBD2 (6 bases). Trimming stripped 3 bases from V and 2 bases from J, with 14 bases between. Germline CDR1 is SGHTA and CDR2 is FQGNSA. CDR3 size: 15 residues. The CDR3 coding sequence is TGTGCCAGCAGCTTGGACTATCGTTCACCCTACGAGCAGTACTTC. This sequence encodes CASSLDYRSPYEQYF.

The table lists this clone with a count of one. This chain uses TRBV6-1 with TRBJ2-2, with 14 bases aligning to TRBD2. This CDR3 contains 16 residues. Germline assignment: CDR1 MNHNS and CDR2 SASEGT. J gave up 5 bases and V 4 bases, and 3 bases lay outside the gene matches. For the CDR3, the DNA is TGTGCCAGCAGTGTTAGGACTAGCGGGGGGACCGGGGAGCTGTTTTTT. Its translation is CASSVRTSGGTGELFF.

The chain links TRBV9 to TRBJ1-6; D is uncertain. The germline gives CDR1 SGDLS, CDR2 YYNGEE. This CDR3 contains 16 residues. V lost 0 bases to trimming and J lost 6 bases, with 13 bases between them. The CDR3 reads CASSVVPDTGNSPLHF. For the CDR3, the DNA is TGTGCCAGCAGCGTAGTGCCCGATACCGGTAATTCACCCCTCCACTTT. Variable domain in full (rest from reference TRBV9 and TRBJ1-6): DSGVTQTPKHLITATGQRVTLRCSPRSGDLSVYWYQQSLDQGLQFLIQYYNGEERAKGNILERFSAQQFPDLHSELNLSSLELGDSALYFCASSVVPDTGNSPLHFGNGTRLTVT.

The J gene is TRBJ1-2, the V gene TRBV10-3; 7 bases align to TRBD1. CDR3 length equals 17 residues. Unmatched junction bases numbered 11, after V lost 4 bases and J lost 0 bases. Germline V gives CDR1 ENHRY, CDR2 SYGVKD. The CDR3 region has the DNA TGTGCCATCAGTGGAAGATCTCCGACAGGGCCTAACTATGGCTACACCTTC. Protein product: CAISGRSPTGPNYGYTF.

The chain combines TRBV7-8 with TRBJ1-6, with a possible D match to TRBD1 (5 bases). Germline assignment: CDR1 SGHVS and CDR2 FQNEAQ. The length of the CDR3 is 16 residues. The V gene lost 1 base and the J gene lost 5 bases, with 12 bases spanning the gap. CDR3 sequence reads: CASSLDAAGDNSPLHF. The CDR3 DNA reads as TGTGCCAGCAGCTTAGACGCGGCGGGGGATAATTCACCCCTCCACTTT.

The CDR3 DNA follows: TGTGCCAGCAGCTCCGACCCCCATCAGCCCCAGCATTTT. This encodes CASSSDPHQPQHF. This chain links TRBV7-3 with TRBJ1-5; D is undetermined. This CDR3 is built from 13 residues. The germline V and J ends were trimmed by 4 bases and 5 bases, with 9 bases remaining between them. Germline CDR1 and CDR2: SGHTA and FQGTGA.

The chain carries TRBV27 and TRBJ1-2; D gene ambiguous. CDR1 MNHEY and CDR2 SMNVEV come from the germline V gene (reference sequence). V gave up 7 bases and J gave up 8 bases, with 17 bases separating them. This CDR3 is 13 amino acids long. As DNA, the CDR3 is TGTGCCAGCAAAACAATCTGGGGTGGCGGCTACACCTTC. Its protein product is CASKTIWGGGYTF.

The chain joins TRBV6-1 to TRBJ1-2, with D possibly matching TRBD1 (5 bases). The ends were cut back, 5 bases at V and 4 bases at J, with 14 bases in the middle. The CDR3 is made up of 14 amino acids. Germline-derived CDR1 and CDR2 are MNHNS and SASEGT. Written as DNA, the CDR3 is TGTGCCAGCAGTCTATCCGGGACGGGCTATGGCTACACCTTC. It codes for CASSLSGTGYGYTF.

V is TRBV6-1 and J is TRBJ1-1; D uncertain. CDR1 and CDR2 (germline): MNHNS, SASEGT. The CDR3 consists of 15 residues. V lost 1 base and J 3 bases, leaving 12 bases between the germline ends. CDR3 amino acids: CASSEDTLRYTEAFF. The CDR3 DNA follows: TGTGCCAGCAGTGAAGACACCTTGAGGTACACTGAAGCTTTCTTT.

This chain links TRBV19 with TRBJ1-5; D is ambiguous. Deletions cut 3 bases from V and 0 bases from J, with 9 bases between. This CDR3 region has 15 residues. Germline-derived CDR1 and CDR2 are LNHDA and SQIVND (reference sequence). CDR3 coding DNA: TGTGCCAGTAGTATCGGGGAGACTAGCAATCAGCCCCAGCATTTT. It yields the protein CASSIGETSNQPQHF.

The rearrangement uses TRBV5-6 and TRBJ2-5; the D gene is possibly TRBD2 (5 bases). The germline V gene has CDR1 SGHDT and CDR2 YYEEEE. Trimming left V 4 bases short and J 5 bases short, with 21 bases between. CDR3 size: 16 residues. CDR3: CASSRNPRGVGETQYF. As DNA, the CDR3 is TGTGCCAGCAGCAGAAACCCCCGGGGAGTCGGGGAGACCCAGTACTTC.

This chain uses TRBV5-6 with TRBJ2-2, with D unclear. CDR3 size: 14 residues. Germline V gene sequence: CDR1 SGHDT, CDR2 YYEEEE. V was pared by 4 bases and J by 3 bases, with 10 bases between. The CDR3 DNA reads TGTGCCAGCAGCCCCATAGGTTACACCGGGGAGCTGTTTTTT. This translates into CASSPIGYTGELFF. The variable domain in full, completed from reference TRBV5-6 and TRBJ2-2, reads DAGVTQSPTHLIKTRGQQVTLRCSPKSGHDTVSWYQQALGQGPQFIFQYYEEEERQRGNFPDRFSGHQFPNYSSELNVNALLLGDSALYLCASSPIGYTGELFFGEGSRLTVL.

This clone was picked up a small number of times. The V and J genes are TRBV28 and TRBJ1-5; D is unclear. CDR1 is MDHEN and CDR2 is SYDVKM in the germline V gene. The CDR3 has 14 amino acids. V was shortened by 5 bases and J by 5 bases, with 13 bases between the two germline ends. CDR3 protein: CASSRVQGHQPQHF. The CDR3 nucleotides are TGTGCCAGCAGTCGGGTTCAAGGGCATCAGCCCCAGCATTTT.

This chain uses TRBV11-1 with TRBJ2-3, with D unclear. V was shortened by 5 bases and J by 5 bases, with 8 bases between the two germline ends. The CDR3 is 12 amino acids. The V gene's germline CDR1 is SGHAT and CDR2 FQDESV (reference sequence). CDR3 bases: TGTGCCAGCAGCCTTCTAGGAGATACGCAGTATTTT. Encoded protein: CASSLLGDTQYF.

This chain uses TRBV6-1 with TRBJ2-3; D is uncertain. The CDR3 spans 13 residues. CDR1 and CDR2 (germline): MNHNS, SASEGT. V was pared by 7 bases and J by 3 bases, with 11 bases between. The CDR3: CASTPGGTDTQYF. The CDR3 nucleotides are TGTGCCAGCACCCCTGGTGGGACAGATACGCAGTATTTT.

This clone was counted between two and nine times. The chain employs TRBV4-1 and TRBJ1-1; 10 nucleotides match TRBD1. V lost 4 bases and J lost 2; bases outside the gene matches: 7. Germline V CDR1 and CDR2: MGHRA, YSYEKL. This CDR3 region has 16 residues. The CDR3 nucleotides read TGCGCCAGCAGCCTAGGGACAGGGGAGACTAACACTGAAGCTTTCTTT. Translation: CASSLGTGETNTEAFF.

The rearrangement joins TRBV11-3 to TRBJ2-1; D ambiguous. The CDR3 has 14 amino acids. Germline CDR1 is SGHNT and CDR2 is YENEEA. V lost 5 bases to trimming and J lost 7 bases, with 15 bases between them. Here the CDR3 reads CASSPSHDRNEQFF. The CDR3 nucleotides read TGTGCCAGCAGCCCCTCGCATGATCGAAATGAGCAGTTCTTC.

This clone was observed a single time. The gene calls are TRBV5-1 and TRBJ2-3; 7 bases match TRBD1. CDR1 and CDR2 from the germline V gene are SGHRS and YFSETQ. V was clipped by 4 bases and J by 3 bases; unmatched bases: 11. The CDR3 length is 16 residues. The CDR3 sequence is CASSPVDRVATDTQYF. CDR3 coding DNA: TGCGCCAGCAGCCCGGTTGACAGGGTAGCAACAGATACGCAGTATTTT.